The 9 T cell receptor beta chains below were found in one sample sequenced in a study of beta chain features in type 1 diabetes. These receptors lack a known antigen. The study reverse transcribed the entire isolated RNA, so it sequenced expressed TCRB transcripts. Assay used: immunoSEQ multiplex PCR; TCRdb lists only in-frame clones, some missing. The sample holds 200,000 to 250,000 clones, 14% seen once. Study-wide findings and caveats: Shorter TCRB CDR3s, moderately but significantly so, marked every one of the four CD4+ subsets in Type 1 diabetes patients.

Specimen: naive CD4+ T cells from blood. The receptors here all came from a man in his thirties or forties with type 1 diabetes.

The rearrangement joins TRBV5-4 to TRBJ2-3; the D is unclear. In germline, CDR1 is SGHNT, CDR2 YYREEE (reference sequence). There are 12 residues in the CDR3. V lost 4 bases and J lost 6, with 9 bases in between. CDR3 bases: TGTGCCAGCAGCCCCGGTGTGGATACGCAGTATTTT. This encodes CASSPGVDTQYF.

This chain connects TRBV10-2 to TRBJ1-2; 8 bases are shared with TRBD1. Germline V gives CDR1 WSHSY, CDR2 SAAADI. The CDR3 totals 12 residues. V lost 10 bases, J lost 5 bases, and 6 bases stayed unmatched. CDR3 DNA: TGCGCCACCGACAGGGGAGGGTATGGCTACACCTTC. Its protein product is CATDRGGYGYTF.

The J gene is TRBJ2-2, the V gene TRBV11-2; possible D gene TRBD2, 5 bases. The germline V gene has CDR1 SGHAT and CDR2 FQNNGV. The CDR3 totals 15 residues. V was pared by 6 bases and J by 0 bases, with 11 bases between. As DNA, the CDR3 is TGTGCCAGCAGACCCGGACTGACGAACACCGGGGAGCTGTTTTTT. Translation gives CASRPGLTNTGELFF.

This clone showed up just once. This sequence joins TRBV5-4 and TRBJ1-4; 8 bases align to TRBD1. V lost 7 bases to trimming and J lost 4 bases; unmatched junction nucleotides: 6. The germline CDR1 and CDR2 sequences are SGHNT and YYREEE (reference sequence). The CDR3 contains 14 residues. The CDR3 region has the DNA TGTGCCAGCCGCCAACAGGGGGGTAATGAAAAACTGTTTTTT. Translation gives CASRQQGGNEKLFF.

This clone appeared a few times. The rearrangement uses TRBV5-1 and TRBJ2-1; TRBD2 agrees at 8 bases. Germline CDR1 SGHRS, CDR2 YFSETQ. This CDR3 region has 15 residues. V lost 0 bases to trimming and J lost 5 bases; unmatched junction nucleotides: 4. The CDR3: CASSLVGRADNEQFF. DNA for the CDR3: TGCGCCAGCAGCTTGGTCGGGAGGGCCGACAATGAGCAGTTCTTC.

The chain couples TRBV5-1 to TRBJ2-7, with D possibly TRBD1 on 6 matching bases. Germline lookup yields CDR1 SGHRS and CDR2 YFSETQ. This CDR3 has 14 residues. The V gene lost 5 bases and the J gene lost 2 bases, with 14 bases spanning the gap. This CDR3 reads CASSPGVGAYEQYF. The CDR3 nucleotides are TGCGCCAGCAGTCCAGGGGTCGGGGCCTACGAGCAGTACTTC.

This rearrangement joins TRBV30 to TRBJ1-1; 7 positions agree with TRBD1. This CDR3 is 13 amino acids long. V lost 2 bases and J lost 3; bases outside the gene matches: 3. From germline, CDR1 is GTSNPN and CDR2 SVGIG (reference sequence). CDR3 protein: CAWSRDSDTEAFF. The CDR3 DNA reads as TGTGCCTGGAGTAGGGACAGTGACACTGAAGCTTTCTTT.

This sequence joins TRBV11-2 and TRBJ1-5; D remains unclear. Germline lookup yields CDR1 SGHAT and CDR2 FQNNGV. The ends were cut back, 0 bases at V and 4 bases at J, with 4 bases in the middle. The CDR3 extends over 13 amino acids. As DNA, the CDR3 is TGTGCCAGCAGCTTAGATGAGAATCAGCCCCAGCATTTT. This codes for CASSLDENQPQHF.

This clone was picked up a small number of times. This chain uses TRBV11-3 with TRBJ2-6, with D tentatively TRBD1 (5 bases). Germline V CDR1 and CDR2: SGHNT, YENEEA. Trimming pared 0 bases from V and 3 bases from J, leaving 21 bases between. The CDR3 runs to 20 residues. This CDR3 is CASSLDHWGESDLGANVLTF. CDR3 coding DNA: TGTGCCAGCAGCTTAGATCATTGGGGCGAGTCCGACCTTGGGGCCAACGTCCTGACTTTC. Full variable domain (outside the CDR3, taken from reference TRBV11-3 and TRBJ2-6): EAGVVQSPRYKIIEKKQPVAFWCNPISGHNTLYWYLQNLGQGPELLIRYENEEAVDDSQLPKDRFSAERLKGVDSTLKIQPAELGDSAVYLCASSLDHWGESDLGANVLTFGAGSRLTVL.